This T cell receptor (beta chain) was sequenced in a study of shared clonotypes between healthy human individuals. Study background: CD4 naive cells filled three plates per donor, CD4 memory three, CD8 naive two and CD8 memory one.

The test was conducted at deep level. Measured with immunoSEQ multiplex PCR; TCRdb has only the in-frame clones, and not every one. The sample carries some 2,400,000 clones, under 97% recorded once. Points on this clone: What it recognizes is unknown.

Per germline, CDR1 ENHRY and CDR2 SYGVKD. The CDR3 extends over 13 amino acids. Trimming shortened V by 0 bases and J by 8 bases, and 10 bases separated the two germline ends. Study-wide results and caveats: Shared across a few donors were approximately 5% of the naive CD4 clonotypes. Relative to their counterparts shared across all four donors, non-shared clonotypes exhibited diminished generation probabilities.

The chain is built from TRBV10-3 and TRBJ1-1; the D is unclear. The specimen sequenced was naive CD4+ T cells sorted from blood. Subset noted: CD45RA+ positively selected. This sequence was found in a man aged 18 to 35 in good health. The CDR3 region has the DNA TGTGCCATCAGTGAGTCGACTCCCGGAGAAGCTTTCTTT. This codes for CAISESTPGEAFF.